A single TCR beta chain is shown here with its context. The data were obtained in a study of control samples from healthy donors and cancer patients. Some clones are missing from TCRdb's copy, which holds only in-frame ones; the method was immunoSEQ multiplex PCR. Of roughly 150,000 clones in the sample, 93% are singletons; the top ten hold about 5.8%. Sequencing used blood. The TCR sequence derives from a man between 18 and 29 years old in good health.

The CDR3: CASSRTGSSYEQYF. In DNA, the CDR3 is TGTGCCAGCAGCCGAACAGGGAGCTCCTACGAGCAGTACTTC. The V and J genes are TRBV6-5 and TRBJ2-7, with a tentative D call TRBD1 (6 bases). CDR3 length: 14 amino acids. Germline V CDR1 and CDR2: MNHEY, SVGAGI. V lost 6 bases to trimming and J lost 0 bases, with 12 bases between them.